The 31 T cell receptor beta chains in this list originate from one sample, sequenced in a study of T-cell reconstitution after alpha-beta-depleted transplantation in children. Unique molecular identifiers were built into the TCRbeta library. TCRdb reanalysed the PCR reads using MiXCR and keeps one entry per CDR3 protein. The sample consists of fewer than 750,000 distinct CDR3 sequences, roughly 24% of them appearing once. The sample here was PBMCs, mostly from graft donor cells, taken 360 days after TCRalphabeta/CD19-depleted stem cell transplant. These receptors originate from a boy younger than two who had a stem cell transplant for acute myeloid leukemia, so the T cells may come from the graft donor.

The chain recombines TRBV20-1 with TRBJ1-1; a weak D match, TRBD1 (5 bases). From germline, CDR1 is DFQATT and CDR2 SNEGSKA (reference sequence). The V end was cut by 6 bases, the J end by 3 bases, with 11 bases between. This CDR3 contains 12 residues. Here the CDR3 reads CSAGRGDTEAFF. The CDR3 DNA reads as TGCAGTGCCGGAAGGGGAGACACTGAAGCTTTCTTT.

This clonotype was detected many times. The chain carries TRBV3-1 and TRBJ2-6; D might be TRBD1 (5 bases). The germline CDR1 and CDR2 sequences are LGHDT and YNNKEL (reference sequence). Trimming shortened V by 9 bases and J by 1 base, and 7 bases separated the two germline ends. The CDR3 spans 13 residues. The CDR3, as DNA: TGTGCCAGTAGACAGTCTGGGGCCAACGTCCTGACTTTC. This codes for CASRQSGANVLTF.

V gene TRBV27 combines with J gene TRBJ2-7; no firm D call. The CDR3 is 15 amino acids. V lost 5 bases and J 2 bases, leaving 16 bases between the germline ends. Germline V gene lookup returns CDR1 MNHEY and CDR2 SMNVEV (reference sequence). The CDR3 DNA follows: TGTGCCAGCAGTCGCGGTCCTTCGCTGCCCTACGAGCAGTACTTC. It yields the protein CASSRGPSLPYEQYF.

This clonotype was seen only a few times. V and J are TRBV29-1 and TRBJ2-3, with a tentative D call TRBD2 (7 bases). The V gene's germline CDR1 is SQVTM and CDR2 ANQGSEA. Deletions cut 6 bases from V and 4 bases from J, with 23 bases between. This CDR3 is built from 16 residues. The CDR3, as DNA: TGCAGCGTCCCCCCACCGGCAGGGAGGGGGGCAGATACGCAGTATTTT. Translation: CSVPPPAGRGADTQYF.

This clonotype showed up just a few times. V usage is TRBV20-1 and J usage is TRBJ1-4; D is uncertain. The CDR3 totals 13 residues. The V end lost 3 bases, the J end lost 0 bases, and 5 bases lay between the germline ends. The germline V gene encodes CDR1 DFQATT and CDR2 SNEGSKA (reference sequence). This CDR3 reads CSARQTTNEKLFF. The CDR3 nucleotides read TGCAGTGCTAGGCAGACAACTAATGAAAAACTGTTTTTT.

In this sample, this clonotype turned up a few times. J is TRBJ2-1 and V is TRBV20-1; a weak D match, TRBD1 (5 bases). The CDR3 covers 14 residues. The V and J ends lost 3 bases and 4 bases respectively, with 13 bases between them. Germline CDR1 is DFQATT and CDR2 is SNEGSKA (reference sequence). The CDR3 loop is CSARARQLYNEQFF. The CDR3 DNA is TGCAGTGCTAGGGCCAGACAGCTTTACAATGAGCAGTTCTTC.

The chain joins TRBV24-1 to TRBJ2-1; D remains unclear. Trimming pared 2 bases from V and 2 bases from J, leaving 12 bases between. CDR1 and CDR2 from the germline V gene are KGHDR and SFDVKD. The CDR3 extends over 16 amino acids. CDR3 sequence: CATSDSGSGTYNEQFF. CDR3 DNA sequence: TGTGCCACCAGTGATTCCGGGTCGGGCACCTACAATGAGCAGTTCTTC.

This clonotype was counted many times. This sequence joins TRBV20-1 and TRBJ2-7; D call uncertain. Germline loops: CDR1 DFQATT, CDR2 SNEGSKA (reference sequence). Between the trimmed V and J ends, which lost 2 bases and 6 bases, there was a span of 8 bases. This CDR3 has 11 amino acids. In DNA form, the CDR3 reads TGCAGTGCTAGATGGGTGCGCGAGCAGTACGTC. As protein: CSARWVREQYV.

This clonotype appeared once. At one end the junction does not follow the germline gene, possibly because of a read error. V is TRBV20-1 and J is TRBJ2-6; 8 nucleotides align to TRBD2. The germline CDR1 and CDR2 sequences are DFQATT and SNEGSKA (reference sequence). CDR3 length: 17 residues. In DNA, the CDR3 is TGCTGTGCTCGTTCGCCAGCGGGGGAATCTGGGGCCAACGTCCTGACTTTC. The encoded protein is CCARSPAGESGANVLTF.

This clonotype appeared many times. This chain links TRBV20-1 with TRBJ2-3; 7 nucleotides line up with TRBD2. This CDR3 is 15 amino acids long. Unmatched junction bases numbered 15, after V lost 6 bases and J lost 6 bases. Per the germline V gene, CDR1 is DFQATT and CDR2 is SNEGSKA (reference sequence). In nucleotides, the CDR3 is TGCAGTGCCAAACGGCTAGCGGATGCACTTGATACGCAGTATTTT. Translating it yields CSAKRLADALDTQYF.

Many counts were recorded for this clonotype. CDR3 coding DNA: TGCAGTGCTAGAGGACAGTACCTACAAGAGACCCAGTACTTC. This codes for CSARGQYLQETQYF. The chain uses TRBV20-1 and TRBJ2-5; TRBD1 is a possible D gene (5 bases). Germline V CDR1 and CDR2: DFQATT, SNEGSKA (reference sequence). Trimming stripped 1 base from V and 2 bases from J, with 11 bases between. The CDR3 length is 14 residues.

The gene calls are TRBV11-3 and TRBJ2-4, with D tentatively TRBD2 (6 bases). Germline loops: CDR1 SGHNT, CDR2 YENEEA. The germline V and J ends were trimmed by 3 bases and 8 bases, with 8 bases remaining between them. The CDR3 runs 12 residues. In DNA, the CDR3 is TGTGCCAGCAGCTTCGGGGGACACATTCAGTACTTC. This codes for CASSFGGHIQYF. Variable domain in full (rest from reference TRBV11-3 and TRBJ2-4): EAGVVQSPRYKIIEKKQPVAFWCNPISGHNTLYWYLQNLGQGPELLIRYENEEAVDDSQLPKDRFSAERLKGVDSTLKIQPAELGDSAVYLCASSFGGHIQYFGAGTRLSVL.

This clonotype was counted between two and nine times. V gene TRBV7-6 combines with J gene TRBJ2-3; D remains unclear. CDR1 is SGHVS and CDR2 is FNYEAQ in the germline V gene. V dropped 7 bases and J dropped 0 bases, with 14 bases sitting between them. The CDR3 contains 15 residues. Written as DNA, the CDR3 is TGTGCCAGCACCATACACCCGCGTAGCACAGATACGCAGTATTTT. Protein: CASTIHPRSTDTQYF.

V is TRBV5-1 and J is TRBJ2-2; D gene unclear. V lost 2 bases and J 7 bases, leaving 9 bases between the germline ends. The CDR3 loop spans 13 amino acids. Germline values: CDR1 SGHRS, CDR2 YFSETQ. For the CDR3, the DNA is TGCGCCAGCAGCTTTTCGGCGGACGGGGAGCTGTTTTTT. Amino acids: CASSFSADGELFF.

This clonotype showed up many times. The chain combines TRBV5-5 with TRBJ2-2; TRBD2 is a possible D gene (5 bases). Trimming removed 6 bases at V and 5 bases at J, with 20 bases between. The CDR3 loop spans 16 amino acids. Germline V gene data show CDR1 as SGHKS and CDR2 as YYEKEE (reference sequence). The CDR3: CASTTDYSGLTGELFF. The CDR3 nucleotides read TGTGCCAGCACCACCGACTACTCGGGGTTAACCGGGGAGCTGTTTTTT.

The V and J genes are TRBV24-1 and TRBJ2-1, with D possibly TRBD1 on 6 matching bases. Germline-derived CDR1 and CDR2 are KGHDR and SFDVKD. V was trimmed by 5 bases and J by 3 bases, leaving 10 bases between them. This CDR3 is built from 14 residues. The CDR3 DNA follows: TGTGCCACCAGTGGGGACACCATCTACAATGAGCAGTTCTTC. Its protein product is CATSGDTIYNEQFF.

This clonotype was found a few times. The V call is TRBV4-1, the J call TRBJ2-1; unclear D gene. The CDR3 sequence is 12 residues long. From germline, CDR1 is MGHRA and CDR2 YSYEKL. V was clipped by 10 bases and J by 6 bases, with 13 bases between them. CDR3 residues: CATVSPGNEQFF. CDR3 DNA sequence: TGCGCCACCGTCTCCCCTGGCAATGAGCAGTTCTTC.

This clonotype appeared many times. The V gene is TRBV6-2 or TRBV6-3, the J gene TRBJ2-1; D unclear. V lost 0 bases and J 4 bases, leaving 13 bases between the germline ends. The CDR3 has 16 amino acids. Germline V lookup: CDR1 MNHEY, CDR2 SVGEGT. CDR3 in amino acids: CASSYSTRRAYNEQFF. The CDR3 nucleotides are TGTGCCAGCAGTTACTCGACGCGTAGGGCTTACAATGAGCAGTTCTTC.

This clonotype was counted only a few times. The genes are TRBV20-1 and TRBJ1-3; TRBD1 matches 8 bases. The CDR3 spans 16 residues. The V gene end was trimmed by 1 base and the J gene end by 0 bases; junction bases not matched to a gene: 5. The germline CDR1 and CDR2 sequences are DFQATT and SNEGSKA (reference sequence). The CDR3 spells CSARGDRPFSGNTIYF. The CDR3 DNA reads TGCAGTGCTAGAGGGGACAGGCCTTTCTCTGGAAACACCATATATTTT.

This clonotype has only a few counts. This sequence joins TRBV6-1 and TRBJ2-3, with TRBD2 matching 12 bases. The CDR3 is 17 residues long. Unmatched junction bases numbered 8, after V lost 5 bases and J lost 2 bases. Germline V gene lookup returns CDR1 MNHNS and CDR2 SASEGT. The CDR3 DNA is TGTGCCAGCAGTCCTAGCGGGGGGGTTCCCCTCACAGATACGCAGTATTTT. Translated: CASSPSGGVPLTDTQYF.

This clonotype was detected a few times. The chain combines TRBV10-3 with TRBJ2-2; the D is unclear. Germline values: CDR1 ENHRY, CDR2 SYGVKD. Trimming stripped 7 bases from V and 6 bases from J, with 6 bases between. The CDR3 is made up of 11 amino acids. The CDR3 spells CAIKDPGELFF. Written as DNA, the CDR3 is TGTGCCATCAAGGATCCCGGGGAGCTGTTTTTT.

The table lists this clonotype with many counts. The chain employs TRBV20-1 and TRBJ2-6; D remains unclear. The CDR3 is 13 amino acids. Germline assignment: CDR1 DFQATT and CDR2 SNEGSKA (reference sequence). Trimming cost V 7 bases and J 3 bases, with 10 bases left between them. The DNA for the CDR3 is TGCAGTGTCAATCTGAGTGGGGCCAACGTCCTGACTTTC. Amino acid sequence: CSVNLSGANVLTF.

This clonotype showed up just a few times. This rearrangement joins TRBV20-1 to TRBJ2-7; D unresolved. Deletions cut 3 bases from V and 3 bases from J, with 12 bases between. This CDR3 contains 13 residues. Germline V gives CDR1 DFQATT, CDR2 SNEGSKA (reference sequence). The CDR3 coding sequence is TGCAGTGCTAGGTATGCGTACAGCTACGAGCAGTACTTC. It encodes CSARYAYSYEQYF.

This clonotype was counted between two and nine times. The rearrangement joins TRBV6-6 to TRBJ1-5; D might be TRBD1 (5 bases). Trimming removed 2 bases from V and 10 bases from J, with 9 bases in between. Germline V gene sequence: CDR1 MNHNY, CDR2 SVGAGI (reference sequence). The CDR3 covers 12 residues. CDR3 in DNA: TGTGCCAGCAGTTACCCCCGGGACCCCCAGCATTTT. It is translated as CASSYPRDPQHF.

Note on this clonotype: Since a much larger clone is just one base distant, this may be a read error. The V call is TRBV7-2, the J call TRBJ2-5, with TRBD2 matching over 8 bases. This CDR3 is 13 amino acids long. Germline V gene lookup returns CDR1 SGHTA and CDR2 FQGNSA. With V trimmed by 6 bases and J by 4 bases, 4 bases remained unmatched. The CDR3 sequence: CASRLAVLETQYF. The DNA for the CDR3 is TGTGCCAGCAGACTAGCGGTCCTAGAGACCCAGTACTTC.

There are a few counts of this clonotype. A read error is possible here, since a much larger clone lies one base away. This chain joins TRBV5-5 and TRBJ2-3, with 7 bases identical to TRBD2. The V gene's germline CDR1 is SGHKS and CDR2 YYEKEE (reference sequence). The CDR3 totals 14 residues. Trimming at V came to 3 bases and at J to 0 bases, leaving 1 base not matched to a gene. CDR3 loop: CASSWEGSTDTQYF. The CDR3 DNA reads TGTGCCAGCAGCTGGGAGGGGAGCACAGATACGCAGTATTTT.

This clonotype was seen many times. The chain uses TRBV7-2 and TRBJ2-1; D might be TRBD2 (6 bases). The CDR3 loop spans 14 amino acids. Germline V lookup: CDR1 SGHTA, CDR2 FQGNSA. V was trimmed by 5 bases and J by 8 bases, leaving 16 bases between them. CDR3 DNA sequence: TGTGCCAGCAGCCCGCCTAGCGACGAGGATGAGCAGTTCTTC. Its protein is CASSPPSDEDEQFF.

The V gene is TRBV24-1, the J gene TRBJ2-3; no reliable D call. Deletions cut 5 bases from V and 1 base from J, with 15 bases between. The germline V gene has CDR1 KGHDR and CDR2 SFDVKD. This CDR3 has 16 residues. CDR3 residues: CATSGVGSEGTDTQYF. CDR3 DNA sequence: TGTGCCACCAGTGGCGTGGGGTCAGAGGGCACAGATACGCAGTATTTT.

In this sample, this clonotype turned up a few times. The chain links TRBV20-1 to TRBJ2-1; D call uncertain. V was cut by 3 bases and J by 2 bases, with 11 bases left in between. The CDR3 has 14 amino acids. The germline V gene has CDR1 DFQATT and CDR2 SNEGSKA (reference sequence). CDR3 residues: CSARTEIPYNEQFF. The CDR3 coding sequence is TGCAGTGCTAGGACCGAGATCCCCTACAATGAGCAGTTCTTC.

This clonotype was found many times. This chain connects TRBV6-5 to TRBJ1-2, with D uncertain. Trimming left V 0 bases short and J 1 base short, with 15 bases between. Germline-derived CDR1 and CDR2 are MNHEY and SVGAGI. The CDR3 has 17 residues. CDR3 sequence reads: CASSYSTVQENNYGYTF. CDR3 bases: TGTGCCAGCAGTTACTCGACCGTTCAGGAAAATAACTATGGCTACACCTTC.

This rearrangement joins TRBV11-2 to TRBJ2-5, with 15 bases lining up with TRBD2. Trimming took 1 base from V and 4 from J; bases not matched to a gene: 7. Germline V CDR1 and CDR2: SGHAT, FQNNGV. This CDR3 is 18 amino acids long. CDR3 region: CASSLGTSGGVPRETQYF. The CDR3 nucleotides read TGTGCCAGCAGCTTAGGGACTAGCGGGGGGGTGCCCCGAGAGACCCAGTACTTC.